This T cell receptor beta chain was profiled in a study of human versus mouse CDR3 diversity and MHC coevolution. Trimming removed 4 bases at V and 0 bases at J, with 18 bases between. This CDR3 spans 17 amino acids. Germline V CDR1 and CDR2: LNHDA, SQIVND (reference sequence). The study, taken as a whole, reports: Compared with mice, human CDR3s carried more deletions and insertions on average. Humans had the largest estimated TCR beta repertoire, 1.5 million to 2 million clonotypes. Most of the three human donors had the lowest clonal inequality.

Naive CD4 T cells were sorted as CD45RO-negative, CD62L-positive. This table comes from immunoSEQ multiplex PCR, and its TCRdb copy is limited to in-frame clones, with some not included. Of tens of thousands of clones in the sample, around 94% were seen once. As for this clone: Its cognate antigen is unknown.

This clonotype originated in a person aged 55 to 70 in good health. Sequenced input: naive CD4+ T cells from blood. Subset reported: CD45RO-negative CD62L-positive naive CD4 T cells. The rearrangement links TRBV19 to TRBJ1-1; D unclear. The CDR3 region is CASSKPLREAMNTEAFF. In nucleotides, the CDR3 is TGTGCCAGTAGTAAACCCCTTCGTGAGGCGATGAACACTGAAGCTTTCTTT.